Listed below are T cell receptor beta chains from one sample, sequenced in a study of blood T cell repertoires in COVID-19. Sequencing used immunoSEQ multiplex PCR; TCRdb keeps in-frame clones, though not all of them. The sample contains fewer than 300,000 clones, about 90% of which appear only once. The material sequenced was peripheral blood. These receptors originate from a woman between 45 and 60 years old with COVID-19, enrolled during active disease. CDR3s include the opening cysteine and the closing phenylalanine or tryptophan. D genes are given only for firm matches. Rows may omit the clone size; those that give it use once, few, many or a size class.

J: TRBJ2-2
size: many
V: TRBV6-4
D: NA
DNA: TGTGCCAGCAGTGACTCGACAGAAAACACCGGGGAGCTGTTTTTT
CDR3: CASSDSTENTGELFF

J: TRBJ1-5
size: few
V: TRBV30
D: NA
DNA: TGTGCCCACGGGGACAATCAGCCCCAGCATTTT
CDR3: CAHGDNQPQHF

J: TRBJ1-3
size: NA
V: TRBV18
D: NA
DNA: TGTGCCAGCTCACCGGGCGGGGCTGGAAACACCATATATTTT
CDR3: CASSPGGAGNTIYF

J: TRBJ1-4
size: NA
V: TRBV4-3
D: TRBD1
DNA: TGCGCCAGCAGCCTTAGTGTTACGGACAGGAGGCTTGAAAAACTGTTTTTT
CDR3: CASSLSVTDRRLEKLFF

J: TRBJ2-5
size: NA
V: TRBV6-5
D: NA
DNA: TGTGCCAGCAACAGACAGATCCAAGAGACCCAGTACTTC
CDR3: CASNRQIQETQYF

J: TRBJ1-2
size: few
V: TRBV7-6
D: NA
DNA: TGTGCCAGCAGCTTAGCGCGGGAGTATGGCTACACCTTC
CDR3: CASSLAREYGYTF

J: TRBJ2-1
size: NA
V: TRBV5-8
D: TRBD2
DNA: TGTGCCAGCAGCTTCGGGGGGGCGCGGAATGAGCAGTTCTTC
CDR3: CASSFGGARNEQFF

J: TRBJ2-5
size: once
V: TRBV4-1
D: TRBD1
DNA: TGCGCCAGCAGCCAGACACAGGGGCCGAGGGAGACCCAGTACTTC
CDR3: CASSQTQGPRETQYF

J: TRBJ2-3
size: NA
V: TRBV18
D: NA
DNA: TGTGCCAGCTCACCAGTACGAGGGGGTAGGGCAGATACGCAGTATTTT
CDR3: CASSPVRGGRADTQYF

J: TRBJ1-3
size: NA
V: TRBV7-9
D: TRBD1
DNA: TGTGCCAGCAGCCCGGGACAGACACTTTCTGGAAACACCATATATTTT
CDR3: CASSPGQTLSGNTIYF

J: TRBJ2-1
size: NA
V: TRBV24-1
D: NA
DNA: TGTGCCACCAGTGAGGGCAGTAGCAATGAGCAGTTCTTC
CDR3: CATSEGSSNEQFF

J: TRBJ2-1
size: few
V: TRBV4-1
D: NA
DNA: TGCGCCAGCAGCCAAGAGGCTAGCCGCTCCTACAATGAGCAGTTCTTC
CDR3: CASSQEASRSYNEQFF

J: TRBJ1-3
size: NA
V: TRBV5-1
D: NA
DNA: TGCGCCAGCAGCTGGGGGGTCGGGTCTGGAAACACCATATATTTT
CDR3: CASSWGVGSGNTIYF

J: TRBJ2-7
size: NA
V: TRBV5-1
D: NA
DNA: TGCGCCAGCAGCTTCGAGGCAGTGCAGTACTTC
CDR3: CASSFEAVQYF

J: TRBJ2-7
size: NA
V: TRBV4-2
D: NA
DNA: TGTGCCAGCAGCCAGGCGAGGAACAGGGCGGTGTACGAGCAGTACTTC
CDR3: CASSQARNRAVYEQYF

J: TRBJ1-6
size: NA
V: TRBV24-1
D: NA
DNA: TGTGCCACCAGTGATTTGCACAACCGCCCTAATTCACCCCTCCACTTT
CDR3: CATSDLHNRPNSPLHF

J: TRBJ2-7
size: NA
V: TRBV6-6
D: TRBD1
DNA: TGTGCCAGCAGTTACCAAGGGGACAGAGCCTACGAGCAGTACTTC
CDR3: CASSYQGDRAYEQYF

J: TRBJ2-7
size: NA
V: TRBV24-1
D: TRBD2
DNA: TGTGCCACCAGTGACCCGGGACTAGCGGGAGCGACCTACGAGCAGTACTTC
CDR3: CATSDPGLAGATYEQYF

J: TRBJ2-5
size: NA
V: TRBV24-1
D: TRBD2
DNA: TGTGCCACCAGTGATTTACAGGACCCTGAGGGAGGGGAGACCCAGTACTTC
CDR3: CATSDLQDPEGGETQYF

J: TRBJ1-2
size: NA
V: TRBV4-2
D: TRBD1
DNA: TGTGCCAGCAGCCAGAAAACAGGGGGCGGAGGAGTCTATGGCTACACCTTC
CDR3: CASSQKTGGGGVYGYTF

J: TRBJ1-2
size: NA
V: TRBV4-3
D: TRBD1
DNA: TGCGCCAGCAGCCAAGATACCGCGACAGGGAATATATATGGCTACACCTTC
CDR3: CASSQDTATGNIYGYTF

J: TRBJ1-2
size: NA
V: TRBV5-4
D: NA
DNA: TGTGCCAGCAGCTATCCTTTGGGGACTGCCTATGGCTACACCTTC
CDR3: CASSYPLGTAYGYTF

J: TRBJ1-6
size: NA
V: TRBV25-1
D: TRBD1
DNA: TGTGCCAGCAGGGAAACAGGGGAACGGCATAATTCACCCCTCCACTTT
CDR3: CASRETGERHNSPLHF

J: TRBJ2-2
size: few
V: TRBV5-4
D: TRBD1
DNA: TGTGCCAGCAGCTCCCGGACAGGGAAGATCGGGGAGCTGTTTTTT
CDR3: CASSSRTGKIGELFF

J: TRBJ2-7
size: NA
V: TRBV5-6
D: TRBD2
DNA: TGTGCCAGCAGCTCGTGGGGGGGTGATACCTACGAGCAGTACTTC
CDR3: CASSSWGGDTYEQYF

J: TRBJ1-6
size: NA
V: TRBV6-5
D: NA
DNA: TGTGCCAGCATGTGGGCTGATTCACCCCTCCACTTT
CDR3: CASMWADSPLHF

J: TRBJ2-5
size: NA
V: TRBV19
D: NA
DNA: TGTGCCAGTAGTATAGAAGCTCGGGCTAGCTGGAAGACCCAGTACTTC
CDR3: CASSIEARASWKTQYF

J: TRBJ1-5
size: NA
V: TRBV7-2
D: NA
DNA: TGTGCCAGCAGCTTACACAGCCGTGGAATCCAGCCCCAGCATTTT
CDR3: CASSLHSRGIQPQHF

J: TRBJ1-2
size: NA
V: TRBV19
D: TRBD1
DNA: TGTGCCAGTAGTATAGACCTTGGGACAGGGGTATTATTTGGCTACACCTTC
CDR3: CASSIDLGTGVLFGYTF

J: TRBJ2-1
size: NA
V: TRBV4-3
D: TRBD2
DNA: TGCGCCAGCAGCCAAGATAGGACTAGCGGGACTTACAATGAGCAGTTCTTC
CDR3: CASSQDRTSGTYNEQFF

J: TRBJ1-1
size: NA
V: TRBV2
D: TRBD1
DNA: TGTGCCAGCAGAGGACAGGGCCGCTACACTGAAGCTTTCTTT
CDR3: CASRGQGRYTEAFF

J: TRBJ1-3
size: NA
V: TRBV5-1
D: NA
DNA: TGCGCCAGCAGCGGCAACGGCAGGGGAGGAAACACCATATATTTT
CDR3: CASSGNGRGGNTIYF

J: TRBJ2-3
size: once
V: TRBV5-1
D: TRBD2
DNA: TGCGCCAGCGGCGGGACTAGCGGGAGTAGAACAGATACGCAGTATTTT
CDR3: CASGGTSGSRTDTQYF

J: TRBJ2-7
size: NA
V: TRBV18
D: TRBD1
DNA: TGTGCCAGCTCAACGACAGGGACCTACGAGCAGTACTTC
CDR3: CASSTTGTYEQYF

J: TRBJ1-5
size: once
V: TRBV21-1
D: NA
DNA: TGTGCCAGCAGCAACATTAGCAGGGGAAGAAATCAGCCCCAGCATTTT
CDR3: CASSNISRGRNQPQHF

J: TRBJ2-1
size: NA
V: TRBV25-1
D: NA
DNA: TGTGCCAGCAGTGATATACAGTTTACCTACAATGAGCAGTTCTTC
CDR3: CASSDIQFTYNEQFF

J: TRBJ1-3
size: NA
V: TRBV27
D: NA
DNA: TGTGCCAGCAGTTGGGAACAGGGATGGCATGGAAACACCATATATTTT
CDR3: CASSWEQGWHGNTIYF

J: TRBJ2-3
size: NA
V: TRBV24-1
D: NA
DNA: TGTGCCACCAGTGACCCCAAGCGGGTCACAGATACGCAGTATTTT
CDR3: CATSDPKRVTDTQYF

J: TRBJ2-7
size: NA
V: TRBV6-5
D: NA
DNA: TGTGCCAGCAGGTGGCAGTGGCAGGGGATTGGCGAGCAGTACTTC
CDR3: CASRWQWQGIGEQYF

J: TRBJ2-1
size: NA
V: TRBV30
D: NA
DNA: TGTGCCTGGAGTGTACAGGGAAATGAGCAGTTCTTC
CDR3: CAWSVQGNEQFF